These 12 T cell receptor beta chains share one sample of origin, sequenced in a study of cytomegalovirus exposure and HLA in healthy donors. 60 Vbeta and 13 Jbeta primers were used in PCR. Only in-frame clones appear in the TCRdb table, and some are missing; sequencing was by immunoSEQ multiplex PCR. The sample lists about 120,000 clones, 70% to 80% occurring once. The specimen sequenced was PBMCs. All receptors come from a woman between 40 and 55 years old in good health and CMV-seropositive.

This CDR3 is CASKGAGETQYF. In nucleotides, the CDR3 is TGTGCCAGCAAGGGGGCTGGGGAGACCCAGTACTTC. V and J are TRBV6-5 and TRBJ2-5; 7 nucleotides match TRBD1. In germline, CDR1 is MNHEY, CDR2 SVGAGI. This CDR3 spans 12 amino acids. J lost 5 bases, V lost 7 bases, and 4 bases had no gene match.

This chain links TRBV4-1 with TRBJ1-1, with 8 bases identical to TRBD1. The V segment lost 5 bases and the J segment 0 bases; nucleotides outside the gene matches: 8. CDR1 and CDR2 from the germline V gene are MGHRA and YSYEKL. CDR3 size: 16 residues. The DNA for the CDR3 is TGCGCCAGCAGCATACAGGGGGGGGGCTTGAACACTGAAGCTTTCTTT. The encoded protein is CASSIQGGGLNTEAFF.

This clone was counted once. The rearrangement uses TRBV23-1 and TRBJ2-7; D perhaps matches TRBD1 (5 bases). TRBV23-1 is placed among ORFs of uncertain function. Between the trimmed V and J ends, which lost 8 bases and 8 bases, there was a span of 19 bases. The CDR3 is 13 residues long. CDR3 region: CASHRTDPGQQYF. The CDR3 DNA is TGCGCCAGCCACAGGACGGACCCCGGGCAGCAGTACTTC.

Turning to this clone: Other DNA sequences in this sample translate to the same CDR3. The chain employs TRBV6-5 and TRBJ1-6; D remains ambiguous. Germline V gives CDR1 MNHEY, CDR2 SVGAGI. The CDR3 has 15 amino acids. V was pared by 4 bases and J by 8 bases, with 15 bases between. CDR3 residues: CASSLRRGTDSPLHF. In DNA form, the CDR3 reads TGTGCCAGCAGTTTGCGTCGGGGAACGGATTCACCCCTCCACTTT.

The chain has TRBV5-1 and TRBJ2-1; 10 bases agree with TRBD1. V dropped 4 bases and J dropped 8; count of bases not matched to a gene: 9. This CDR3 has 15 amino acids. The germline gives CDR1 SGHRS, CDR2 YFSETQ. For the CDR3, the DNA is TGCGCCAGCAGCCTGCGGACAGGGGGAGGCGATGAGCAGTTCTTC. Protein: CASSLRTGGGDEQFF.

The CDR3 reads CASGQGRRTEAFF. In nucleotides, the CDR3 is TGTGCCAGCGGACAGGGTCGAAGGACTGAAGCTTTCTTT. The chain combines TRBV27 with TRBJ1-1; 8 bases are a match to TRBD1. This CDR3 spans 13 amino acids. Germline CDR1 MNHEY, CDR2 SMNVEV (reference sequence). Trimming removed 8 bases from V and 5 bases from J; junction bases left unmatched: 7.

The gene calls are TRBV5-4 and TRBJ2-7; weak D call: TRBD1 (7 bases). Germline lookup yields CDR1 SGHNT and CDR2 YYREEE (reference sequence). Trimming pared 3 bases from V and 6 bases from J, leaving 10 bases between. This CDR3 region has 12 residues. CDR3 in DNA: TGTGCCAGCAGCTACAGGGGACTCGAGCAGTACTTC. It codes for CASSYRGLEQYF.

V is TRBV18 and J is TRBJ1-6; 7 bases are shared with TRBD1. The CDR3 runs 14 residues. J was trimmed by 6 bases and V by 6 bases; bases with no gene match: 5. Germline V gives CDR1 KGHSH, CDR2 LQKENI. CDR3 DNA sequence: TGTGCCAGCTCCCCGGCAGGGGGTAATTCACCCCTCCACTTT. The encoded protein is CASSPAGGNSPLHF.

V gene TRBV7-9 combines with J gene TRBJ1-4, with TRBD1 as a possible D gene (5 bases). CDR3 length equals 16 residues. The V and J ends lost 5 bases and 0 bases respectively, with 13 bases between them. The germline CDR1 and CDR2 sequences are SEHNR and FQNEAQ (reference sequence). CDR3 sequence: CASSESDSSTNEKLFF. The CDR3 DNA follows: TGTGCCAGCAGCGAATCCGACAGCTCAACTAATGAAAAACTGTTTTTT.

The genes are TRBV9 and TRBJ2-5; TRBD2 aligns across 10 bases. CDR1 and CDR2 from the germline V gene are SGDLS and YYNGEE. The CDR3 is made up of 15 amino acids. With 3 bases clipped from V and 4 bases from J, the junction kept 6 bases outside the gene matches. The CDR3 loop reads CASSANSGGIETQYF. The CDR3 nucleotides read TGTGCCAGCAGCGCGAATAGCGGGGGGATAGAGACCCAGTACTTC.

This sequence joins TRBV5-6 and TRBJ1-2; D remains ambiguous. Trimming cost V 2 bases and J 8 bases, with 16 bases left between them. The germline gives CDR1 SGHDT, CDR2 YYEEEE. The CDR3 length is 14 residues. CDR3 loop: CASSLTAPGGGYTF. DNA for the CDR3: TGTGCCAGCAGCTTAACGGCCCCGGGAGGAGGCTACACCTTC.

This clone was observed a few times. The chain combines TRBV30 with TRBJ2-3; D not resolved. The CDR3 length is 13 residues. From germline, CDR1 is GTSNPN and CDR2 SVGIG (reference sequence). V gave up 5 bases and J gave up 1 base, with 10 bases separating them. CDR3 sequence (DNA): TGTGCCTGGGAGGCGCGCGGCACAGATACGCAGTATTTT. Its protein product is CAWEARGTDTQYF.